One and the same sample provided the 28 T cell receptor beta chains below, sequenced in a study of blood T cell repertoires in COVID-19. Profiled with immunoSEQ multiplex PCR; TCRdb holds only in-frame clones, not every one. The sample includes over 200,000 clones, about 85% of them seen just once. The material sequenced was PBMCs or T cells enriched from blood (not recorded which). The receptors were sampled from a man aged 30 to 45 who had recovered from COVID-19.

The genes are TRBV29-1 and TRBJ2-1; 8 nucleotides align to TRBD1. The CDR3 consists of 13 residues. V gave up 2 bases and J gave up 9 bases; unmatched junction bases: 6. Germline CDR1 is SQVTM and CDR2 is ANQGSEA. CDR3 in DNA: TGCAGCGTTGAACTGTCAGGGGGCTCTGAGCAGTTCTTC. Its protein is CSVELSGGSEQFF.

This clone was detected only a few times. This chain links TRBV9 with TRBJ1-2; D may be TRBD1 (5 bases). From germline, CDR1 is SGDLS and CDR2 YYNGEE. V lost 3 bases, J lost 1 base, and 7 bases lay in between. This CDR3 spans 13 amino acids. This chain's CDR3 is CASSADSNYGYTF. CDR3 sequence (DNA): TGTGCCAGCAGCGCTGACAGTAACTATGGCTACACCTTC.

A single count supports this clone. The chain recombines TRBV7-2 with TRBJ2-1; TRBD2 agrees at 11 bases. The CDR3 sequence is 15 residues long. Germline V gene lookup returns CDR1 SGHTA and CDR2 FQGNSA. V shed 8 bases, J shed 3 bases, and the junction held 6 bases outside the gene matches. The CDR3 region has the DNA TGTGCCAGCCTCCAGGGACTAGCGGACTACAATGAGCAGTTCTTC. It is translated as CASLQGLADYNEQFF.

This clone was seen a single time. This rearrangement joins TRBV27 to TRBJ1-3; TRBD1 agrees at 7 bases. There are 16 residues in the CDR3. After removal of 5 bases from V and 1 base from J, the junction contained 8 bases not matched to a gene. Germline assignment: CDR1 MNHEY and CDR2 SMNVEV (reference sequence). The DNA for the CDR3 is TGTGCCAGCAGTGCCCACAGGGGATTTTCTGGAAACACCATATATTTT. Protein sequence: CASSAHRGFSGNTIYF.

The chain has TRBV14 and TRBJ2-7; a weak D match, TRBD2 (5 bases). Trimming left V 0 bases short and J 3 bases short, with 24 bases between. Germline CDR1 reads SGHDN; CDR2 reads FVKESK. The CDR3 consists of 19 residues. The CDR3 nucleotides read TGTGCCAGCAGCCAAGATGGCCTCCCGGGCCTAGCCCTAAACTACGAGCAGTACTTC. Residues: CASSQDGLPGLALNYEQYF.

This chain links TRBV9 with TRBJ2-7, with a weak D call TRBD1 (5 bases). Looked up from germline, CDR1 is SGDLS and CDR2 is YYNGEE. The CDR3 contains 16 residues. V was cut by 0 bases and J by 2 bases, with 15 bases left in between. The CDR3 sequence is CASSVEVGAATYEQYF. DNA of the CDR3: TGTGCCAGCAGCGTAGAGGTAGGGGCAGCGACCTACGAGCAGTACTTC.

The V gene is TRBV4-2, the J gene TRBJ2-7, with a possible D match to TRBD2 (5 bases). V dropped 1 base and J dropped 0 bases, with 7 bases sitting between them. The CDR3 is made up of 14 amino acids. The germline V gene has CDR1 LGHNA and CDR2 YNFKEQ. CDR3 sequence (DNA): TGTGCCAGCAGCCAAGCCCGGGACTCCTACGAGCAGTACTTC. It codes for CASSQARDSYEQYF.

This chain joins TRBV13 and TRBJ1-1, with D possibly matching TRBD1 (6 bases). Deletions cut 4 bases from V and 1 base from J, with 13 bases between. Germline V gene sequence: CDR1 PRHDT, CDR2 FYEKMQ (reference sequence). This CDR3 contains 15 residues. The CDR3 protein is CASSYRVLGNTEAFF. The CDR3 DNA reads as TGTGCCAGCAGCTACAGGGTCCTTGGGAACACTGAAGCTTTCTTT.

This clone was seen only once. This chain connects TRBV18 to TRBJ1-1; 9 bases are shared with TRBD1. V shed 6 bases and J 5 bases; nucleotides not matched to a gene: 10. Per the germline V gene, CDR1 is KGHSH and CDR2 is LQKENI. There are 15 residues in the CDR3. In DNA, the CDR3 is TGTGCCAGCTCCCAAATAACAGGGGGCAGAACTGAAGCTTTCTTT. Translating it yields CASSQITGGRTEAFF.

The CDR3 here is CASSYGQNYEQYF. In DNA form, the CDR3 reads TGTGCCAGCTCATATGGACAGAACTACGAGCAGTACTTC. J is TRBJ2-7 and V is TRBV18; D perhaps matches TRBD1 (6 bases). CDR3 size: 13 residues. The V end lost 5 bases, the J end lost 3 bases, and 11 bases lay between the germline ends. Germline V CDR1 and CDR2: KGHSH, LQKENI.

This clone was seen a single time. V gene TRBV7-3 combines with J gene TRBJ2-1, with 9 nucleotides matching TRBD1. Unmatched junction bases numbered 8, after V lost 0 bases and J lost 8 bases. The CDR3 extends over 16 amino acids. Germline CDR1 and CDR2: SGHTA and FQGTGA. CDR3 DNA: TGTGCCAGCAGCTTAACAAGGGACAGGGCACAGTATGAGCAGTTCTTC. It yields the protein CASSLTRDRAQYEQFF.

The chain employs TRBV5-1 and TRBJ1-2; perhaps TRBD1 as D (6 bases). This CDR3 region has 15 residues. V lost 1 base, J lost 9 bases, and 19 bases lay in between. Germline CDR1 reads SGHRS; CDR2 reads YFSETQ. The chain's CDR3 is CASSLPAGESGSYTF. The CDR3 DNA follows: TGCGCCAGCAGCTTGCCCGCAGGGGAGAGTGGGAGCTACACCTTC.

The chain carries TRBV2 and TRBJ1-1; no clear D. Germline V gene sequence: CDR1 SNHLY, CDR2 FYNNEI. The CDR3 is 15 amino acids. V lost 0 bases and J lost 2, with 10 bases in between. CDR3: CASSEAWRTNTEAFF. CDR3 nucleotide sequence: TGTGCCAGCAGTGAAGCGTGGAGGACTAACACTGAAGCTTTCTTT.

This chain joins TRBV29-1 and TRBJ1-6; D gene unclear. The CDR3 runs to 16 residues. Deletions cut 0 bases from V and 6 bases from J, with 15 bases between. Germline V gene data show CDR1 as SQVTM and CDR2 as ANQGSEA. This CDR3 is CSVEDLEGDFNSPLHF. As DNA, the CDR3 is TGCAGCGTTGAAGATCTGGAAGGCGACTTTAATTCACCCCTCCACTTT.

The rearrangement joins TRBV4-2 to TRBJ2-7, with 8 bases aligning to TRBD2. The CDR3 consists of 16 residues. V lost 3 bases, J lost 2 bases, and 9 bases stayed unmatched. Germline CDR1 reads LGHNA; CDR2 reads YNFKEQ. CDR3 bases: TGTGCCAGCAGCCAGGCGCGGACTAGCCGAACCTACGAGCAGTACTTC. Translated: CASSQARTSRTYEQYF.

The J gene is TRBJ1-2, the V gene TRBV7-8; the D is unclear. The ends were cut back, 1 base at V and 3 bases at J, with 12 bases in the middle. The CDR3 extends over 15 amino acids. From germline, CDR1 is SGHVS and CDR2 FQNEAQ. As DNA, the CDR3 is TGTGCCAGCAGCTTAGAGTCGGAGATCTACTATGGCTACACCTTC. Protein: CASSLESEIYYGYTF.

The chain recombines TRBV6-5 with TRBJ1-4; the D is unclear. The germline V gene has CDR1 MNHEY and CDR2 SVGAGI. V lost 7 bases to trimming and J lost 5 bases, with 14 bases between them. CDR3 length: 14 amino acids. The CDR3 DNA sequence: TGTGCCAGCACCAAGGAGGTCGCAAATGAAAAACTGTTTTTT. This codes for CASTKEVANEKLFF.

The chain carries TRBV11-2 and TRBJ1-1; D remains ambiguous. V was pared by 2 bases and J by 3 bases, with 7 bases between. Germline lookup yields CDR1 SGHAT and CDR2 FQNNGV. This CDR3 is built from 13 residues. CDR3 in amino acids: CASSLSLYTEAFF. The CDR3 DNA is TGTGCCAGCAGCTTATCTTTGTACACTGAAGCTTTCTTT.

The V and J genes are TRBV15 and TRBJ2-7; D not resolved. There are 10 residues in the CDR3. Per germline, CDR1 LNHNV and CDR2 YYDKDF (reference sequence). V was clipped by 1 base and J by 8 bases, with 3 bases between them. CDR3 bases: TGTGCCACCAGCAGAGTAAAGCAGTACTTC. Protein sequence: CATSRVKQYF.

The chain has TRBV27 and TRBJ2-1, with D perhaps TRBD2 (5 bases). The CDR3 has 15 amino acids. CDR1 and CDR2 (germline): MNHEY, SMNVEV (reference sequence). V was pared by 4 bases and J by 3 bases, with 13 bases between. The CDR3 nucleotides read TGTGCCAGCAGTTCTCTCCTCCGGGACTACAATGAGCAGTTCTTC. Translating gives CASSSLLRDYNEQFF.

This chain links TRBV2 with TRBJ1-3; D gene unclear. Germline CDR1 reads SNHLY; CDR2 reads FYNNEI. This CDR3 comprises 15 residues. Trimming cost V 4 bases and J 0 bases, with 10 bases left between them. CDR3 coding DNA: TGTGCCAGCAGTGTTGGGCAGGTCTCTGGAAACACCATATATTTT. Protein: CASSVGQVSGNTIYF.

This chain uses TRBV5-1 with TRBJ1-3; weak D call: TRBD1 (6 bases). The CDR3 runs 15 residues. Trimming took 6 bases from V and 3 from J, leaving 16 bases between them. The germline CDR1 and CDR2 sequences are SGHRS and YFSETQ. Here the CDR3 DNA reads TGCGCCAGCACCTTTCAGACAGGCGGTGGAAACACCATATATTTT. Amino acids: CASTFQTGGGNTIYF.

This CDR3 reads CASSQDLAGGVNEKLFF. The CDR3, as DNA: TGTGCCAGCAGCCAAGATCTGGCAGGGGGTGTGAATGAAAAACTGTTTTTT. The chain combines TRBV3-1 (or the pseudogene TRBV3-2) with TRBJ1-4; 7 positions agree with TRBD1. This CDR3 comprises 17 residues. V trimming: 0 bases; J trimming: 5 bases; junction bases outside the gene matches: 9. CDR1 and CDR2 (germline): LGHDT, YNNKEL (reference sequence).

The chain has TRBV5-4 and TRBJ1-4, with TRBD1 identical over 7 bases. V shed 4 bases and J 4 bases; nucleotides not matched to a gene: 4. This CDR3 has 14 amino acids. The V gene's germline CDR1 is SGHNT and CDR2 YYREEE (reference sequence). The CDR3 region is CASSPGGLNEKLFF. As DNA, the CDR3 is TGTGCCAGCAGCCCAGGGGGTCTTAATGAAAAACTGTTTTTT.

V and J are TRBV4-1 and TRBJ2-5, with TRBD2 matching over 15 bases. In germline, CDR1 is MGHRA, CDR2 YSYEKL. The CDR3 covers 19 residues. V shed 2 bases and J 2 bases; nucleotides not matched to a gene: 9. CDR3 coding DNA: TGCGCCAGCAGCCAACGCCGGACTAGCGGGGGGGCAACTCAAGAGACCCAGTACTTC. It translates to CASSQRRTSGGATQETQYF.

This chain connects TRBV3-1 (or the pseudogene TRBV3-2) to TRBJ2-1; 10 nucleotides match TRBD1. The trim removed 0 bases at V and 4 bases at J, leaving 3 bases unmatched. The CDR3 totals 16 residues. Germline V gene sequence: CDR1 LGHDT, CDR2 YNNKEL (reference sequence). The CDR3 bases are TGTGCCAGCAGCCAAGAAGACAGGGGGCGGTACAATGAGCAGTTCTTC. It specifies CASSQEDRGRYNEQFF.

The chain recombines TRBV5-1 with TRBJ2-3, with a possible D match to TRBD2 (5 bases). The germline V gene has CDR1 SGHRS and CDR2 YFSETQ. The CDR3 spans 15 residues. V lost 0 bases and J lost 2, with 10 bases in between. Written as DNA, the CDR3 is TGCGCCAGCAGCTTGGGGGCGGGCACCACAGATACGCAGTATTTT. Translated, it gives CASSLGAGTTDTQYF.

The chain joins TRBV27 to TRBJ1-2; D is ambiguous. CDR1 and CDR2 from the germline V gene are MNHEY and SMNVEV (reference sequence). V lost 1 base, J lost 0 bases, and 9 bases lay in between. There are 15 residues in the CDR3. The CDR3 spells CASSLWSVPNYGYTF. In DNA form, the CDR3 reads TGTGCCAGCAGTTTATGGTCAGTCCCTAACTATGGCTACACCTTC.